One and the same sample provided the 8 T cell receptor beta chains below, sequenced in a study of T-cell memory formation after mild COVID-19. TCRdb independently ran MiXCR on the 5' RACE reads; one entry per CDR3 protein. The table lists approximately 52,000 distinct CDR3 sequences, around 9.7% of them singletons, with roughly 12% in the top ten. Sequenced material: PBMCs or a T cell subset sorted from them (not recorded which). These receptors were collected from an adult woman who had mild COVID-19 (a few samples of this study predate the infection). Cell type and time point are not known.

This clonotype was detected ten times or more. V gene TRBV7-3 combines with J gene TRBJ2-1; 13 bases agree with TRBD2. V trimming: 5 bases; J trimming: 6 bases; junction bases outside the gene matches: 7. The CDR3 consists of 16 residues. Germline CDR1 and CDR2: SGHTA and FQGTGA. The CDR3 bases are TGTGCCAGCAGCCCCCCTGGACTAGCGGGGGCCAATGAGCAGTTCTTC. Amino acids: CASSPPGLAGANEQFF.

The rearrangement links TRBV7-2 to TRBJ1-2; D call uncertain. In germline, CDR1 is SGHTA, CDR2 FQGNSA. Trimming cost V 5 bases and J 7 bases, with 17 bases left between them. CDR3 length equals 14 residues. The CDR3: CASSTHRDLGGYTF. In DNA, the CDR3 is TGTGCCAGCAGCACGCACCGGGATCTCGGTGGCTACACCTTC.

This clonotype was observed a handful of times. The V gene is TRBV15, the J gene TRBJ1-2; D is undetermined. CDR1 and CDR2 from the germline V gene are LNHNV and YYDKDF (reference sequence). The length of the CDR3 is 13 residues. Trimming removed 1 base from V and 0 bases from J, with 3 bases in between. CDR3 amino acids: CATSRGTNYGYTF. Written as DNA, the CDR3 is TGTGCCACCAGCAGAGGGACTAACTATGGCTACACCTTC.

V and J are TRBV6-6 and TRBJ2-1, with TRBD2 matching over 8 bases. The CDR3 loop spans 15 amino acids. Germline V lookup: CDR1 MNHNY, CDR2 SVGAGI (reference sequence). V shed 5 bases and J 3 bases; nucleotides not matched to a gene: 6. The chain's CDR3 is CASSTDGGVYNEQFF. CDR3 sequence (DNA): TGTGCCAGCAGTACCGACGGGGGGGTCTACAATGAGCAGTTCTTC.

This clonotype came up many times. This chain links TRBV5-1 with TRBJ2-5; D gene uncertain. In germline, CDR1 is SGHRS, CDR2 YFSETQ. The CDR3 consists of 14 residues. V lost 2 bases and J lost 2, with 10 bases in between. In DNA, the CDR3 is TGCGCCAGCAGCTTAGACTCCGTGCAAGAGACCCAGTACTTC. Its protein is CASSLDSVQETQYF. The variable domain in full, completed from reference TRBV5-1 and TRBJ2-5, reads KAGVTQTPRYLIKTRGQQVTLSCSPISGHRSVSWYQQTPGQGLQFLFEYFSETQRNKGNFPGRFSGRQFSNSRSEMNVSTLELGDSALYLCASSLDSVQETQYFGPGTRLLVL.

This clonotype has a handful of counts. A junction boundary mismatches the germline segment, possibly from a read error. The V gene is TRBV7-3, the J gene TRBJ2-1; no reliable D call. Per the germline V gene, CDR1 is SGHTA and CDR2 is FQGTGA. The CDR3 contains 13 residues. The CDR3 coding sequence is TGTGCCAGCAGCTTAATGAGCTACAGTGAGCAGTTCTTC. Translation: CASSLMSYSEQFF.

The rearrangement links TRBV30 to TRBJ2-6; D gene unclear. CDR1 GTSNPN and CDR2 SVGIG come from the germline V gene (reference sequence). Trimming took off 2 bases at V and 0 bases at J, with 5 bases between the two ends. The CDR3 extends over 14 amino acids. The CDR3: CAWSFGSGANVLTF. CDR3 nucleotide sequence: TGTGCCTGGAGTTTTGGCTCTGGGGCCAACGTCCTGACTTTC. The whole variable domain, filled in from reference TRBV30 and TRBJ2-6, reads SQTIHQWPATLVQPVGSPLSLECTVEGTSNPNLYWYRQAAGRGLQLLFYSVGIGQISSEVPQNLSASRPQDRQFILSSKKLLLSDSGFYLCAWSFGSGANVLTFGAGSRLTVL.

This chain uses TRBV20-1 with TRBJ2-2, with D tentatively TRBD2 (6 bases). The germline V and J ends were trimmed by 0 bases and 5 bases, with 13 bases remaining between them. Germline values: CDR1 DFQATT, CDR2 SNEGSKA (reference sequence). The CDR3 loop spans 15 amino acids. CDR3 bases: TGCAGTGCTAGAGATCTCGGGGGAGTTACCGGGGAGCTGTTTTTT. Amino acids: CSARDLGGVTGELFF.